This TCR beta chain was captured in a study of blood T cells in healthy people across ages. Study information: Template switching captured about one barcoded beta molecule per two T cells. General study results and limits: Diversity was higher, and naive CD4+ cells more numerous, in long-lived donors than in aged donors. Per-million-T-cell TCR beta diversity fell roughly linearly with age.

About this clonotype: Antigen: not known.

With a J-beta primer mix and a sample-barcoded 5' primer, a second PCR ran about 7 to 11 cycles. Unique molecular identifiers of 12 random nucleotides labeled each cDNA. TCRdb re-called the 5' RACE reads with MiXCR, one entry per CDR3 protein. Here the sample spans roughly 900,000 distinct CDR3 sequences, about 44% being singletons. This CDR3 comprises 14 residues. Germline CDR1 reads MDHEN; CDR2 reads SYDVKM. The J segment lost 3 bases and the V segment lost 5 bases, leaving 3 bases of the junction unmatched. Sequencing was performed on blood. The source of this sequence is a man aged 25 to 40 in good health. The rearrangement links TRBV28 to TRBJ2-3, with 9 nucleotides matching TRBD1. The CDR3 bases are TGTGCCAGCAGTGGGGACAGGGAAACAGATACGCAGTATTTT. Protein product: CASSGDRETDTQYF.